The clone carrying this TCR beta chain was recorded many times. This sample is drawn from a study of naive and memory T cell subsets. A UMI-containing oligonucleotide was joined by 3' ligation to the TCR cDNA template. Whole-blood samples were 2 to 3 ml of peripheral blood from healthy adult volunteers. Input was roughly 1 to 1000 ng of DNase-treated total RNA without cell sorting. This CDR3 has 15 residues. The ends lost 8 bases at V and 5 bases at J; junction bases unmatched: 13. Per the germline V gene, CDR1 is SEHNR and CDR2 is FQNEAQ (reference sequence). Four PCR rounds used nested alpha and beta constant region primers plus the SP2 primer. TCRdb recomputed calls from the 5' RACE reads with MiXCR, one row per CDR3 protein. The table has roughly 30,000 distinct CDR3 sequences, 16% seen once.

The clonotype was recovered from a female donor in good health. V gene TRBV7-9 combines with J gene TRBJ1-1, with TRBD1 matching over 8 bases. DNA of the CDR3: TGTGCCAGCGGGGACCCAGGGGGCTCGGGAACTGAAGCTTTCTTT. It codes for CASGDPGGSGTEAFF. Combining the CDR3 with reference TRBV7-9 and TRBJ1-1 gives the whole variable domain DTGVSQNPRHKITKRGQNVTFRCDPISEHNRLYWYRQTLGQGPEFLTYFQNEAQLEKSRLLSDRFSAERPKGSFSTLEIQRTEQGDSAMYLCASGDPGGSGTEAFFGQGTRLTVV.